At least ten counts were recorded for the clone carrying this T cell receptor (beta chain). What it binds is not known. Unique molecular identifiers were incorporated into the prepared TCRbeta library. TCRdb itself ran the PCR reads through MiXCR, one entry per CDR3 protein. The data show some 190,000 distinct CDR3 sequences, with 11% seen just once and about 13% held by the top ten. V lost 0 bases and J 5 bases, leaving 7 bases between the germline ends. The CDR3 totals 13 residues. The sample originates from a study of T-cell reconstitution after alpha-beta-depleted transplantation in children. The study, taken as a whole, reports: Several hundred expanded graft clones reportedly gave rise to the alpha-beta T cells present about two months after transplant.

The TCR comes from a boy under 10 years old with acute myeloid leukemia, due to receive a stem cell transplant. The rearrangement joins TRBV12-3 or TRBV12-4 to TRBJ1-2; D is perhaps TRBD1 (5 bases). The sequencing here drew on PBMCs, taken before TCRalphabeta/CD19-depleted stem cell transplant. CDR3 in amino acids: CASSLAGGYGYTF. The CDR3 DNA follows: TGTGCCAGCAGTTTAGCCGGGGGGTATGGCTACACCTTC.